Sequencing of this T cell receptor (beta chain) was carried out in a study of blood T cell repertoires in COVID-19. Study-level background: The United States, Italy and Spain were the sources of the acute and convalescent COVID-19 samples. Nucleic acid was either cDNA or gDNA, and it came from T cells, B-cell-depleted T cells, or PBMCs.

The authors' processing: Cell counts per sample came from amplifying reference gene primers. Some clones are missing from TCRdb's copy, which holds only in-frame ones; the method was immunoSEQ multiplex PCR. The DNA was the basis for D and trimming; V, J and clone size are from that table. The table has around 64,000 clones, about nine tenths seen once; the top ten hold roughly 2%. Per the germline V gene, CDR1 is LGHNA and CDR2 is YNFKEQ. The V and J ends lost 1 base and 3 bases respectively, with 10 bases between them. The CDR3 spans 15 residues. The source material was peripheral blood. The chain couples TRBV4-2 to TRBJ1-3, with D uncertain. The TCR was taken from a man under 40 with acute or convalescent COVID-19. The CDR3 is CASSQVGSSGNTIYF. The CDR3 DNA reads TGTGCCAGCAGCCAAGTGGGCAGTAGTGGAAACACCATATATTTT.